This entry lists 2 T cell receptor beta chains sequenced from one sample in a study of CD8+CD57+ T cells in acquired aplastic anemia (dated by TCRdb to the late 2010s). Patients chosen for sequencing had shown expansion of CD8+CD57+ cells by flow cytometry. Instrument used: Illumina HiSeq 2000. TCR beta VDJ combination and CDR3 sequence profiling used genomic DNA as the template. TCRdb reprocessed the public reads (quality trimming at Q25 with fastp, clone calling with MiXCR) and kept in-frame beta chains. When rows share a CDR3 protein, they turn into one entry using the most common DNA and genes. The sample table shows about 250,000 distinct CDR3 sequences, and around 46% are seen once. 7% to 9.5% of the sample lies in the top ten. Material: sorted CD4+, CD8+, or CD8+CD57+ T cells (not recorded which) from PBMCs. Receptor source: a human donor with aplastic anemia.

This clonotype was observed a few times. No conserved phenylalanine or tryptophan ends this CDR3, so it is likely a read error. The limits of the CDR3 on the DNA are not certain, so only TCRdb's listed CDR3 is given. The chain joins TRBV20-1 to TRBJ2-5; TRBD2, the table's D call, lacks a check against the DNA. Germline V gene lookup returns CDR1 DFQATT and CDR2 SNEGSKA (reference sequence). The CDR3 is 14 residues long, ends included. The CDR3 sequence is CSARSGDPQETQCY.

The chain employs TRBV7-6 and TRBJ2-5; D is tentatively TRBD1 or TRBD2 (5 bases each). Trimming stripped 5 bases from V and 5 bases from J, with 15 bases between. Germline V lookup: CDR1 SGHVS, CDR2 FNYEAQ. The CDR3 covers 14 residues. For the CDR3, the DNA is TGTGCCAGCAGCCCCCCGGGACGAGGGGAGACCCAGTACTTC. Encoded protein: CASSPPGRGETQYF.